What follows is one T cell receptor beta chain and its context. Its matching antigen is unknown. The data belong to a study of persistence of HIV-infected CD4 T cells. Study findings and constraints: CMV- and Gag-responding cells had lower TCRbeta richness than CD3/CD28-responding cells.

Anti-CD3/anti-CD28 beads served as a nonspecific positive control stimulus. Responding CD4+ T cells were sorted by upregulation of both CD40 ligand and CD69. Before stimulation, PBMCs underwent CD8+ T cell depletion. This CDR3 spans 12 amino acids. Germline assignment: CDR1 SQVTM and CDR2 ANQGSEA. The V end lost 6 bases, the J end lost 6 bases, and 11 bases lay between the germline ends. The libraries were made with immunoSEQ version 4 in survey mode. Produced via immunoSEQ multiplex PCR; TCRdb's table is partial and in-frame only. The sample records approximately 46,000 clones, around 90% being singletons.

This sequence was found in an adult woman with HIV who was CMV-seropositive. Sequencing was performed on CD4+ T cells sorted from PBMCs after approximately 20-hour stimulation, taken from a patient who received antiretroviral therapy. The J gene is TRBJ2-2, the V gene TRBV29-1, with D possibly TRBD2 on 5 matching bases. In DNA, the CDR3 is TGCAGCGTAACAGTCGGGGCCGGGGAGCTGTTTTTT. Its translation: CSVTVGAGELFF.